These 10 T cell receptor beta chains were sequenced from one sample in a study of control samples from healthy donors and cancer patients. Generated by immunoSEQ multiplex PCR, the TCRdb table keeps only in-frame clones and is missing some. The data contain approximately 150,000 clones, 90% to 95% of them singletons. The sequenced sample consisted of PBMCs. The receptors originated from a man in his 60s with colorectal cancer.

The chain is built from TRBV5-1 and TRBJ1-1; the match to TRBD1 covers 10 bases. CDR1 and CDR2 (germline): SGHRS, YFSETQ. V lost 4 bases to trimming and J lost 4 bases; unmatched junction nucleotides: 4. The CDR3 covers 14 residues. CDR3 protein: CASSLRDRGTEAFF. The CDR3, as DNA: TGCGCCAGCAGCCTGCGGGACAGGGGCACTGAAGCTTTCTTT.

This chain connects TRBV2 to TRBJ2-7, with D unresolved. V was cut by 7 bases and J by 0 bases, with 7 bases left in between. This CDR3 is 12 amino acids long. Germline CDR1 is SNHLY and CDR2 is FYNNEI. The CDR3: CASNQISYEQYF. In nucleotides, the CDR3 is TGTGCCAGCAACCAGATCTCCTACGAGCAGTACTTC.

The chain is built from TRBV11-3 and TRBJ2-7; TRBD1 matches at 8 bases. CDR1 SGHNT and CDR2 YENEEA come from the germline V gene. The CDR3 is 14 residues long. J gave up 0 bases and V 4 bases, and 2 bases lay outside the gene matches. The CDR3 DNA sequence: TGTGCCAGCAGCTCTGGACAGGGCTCCTACGAGCAGTACTTC. Amino acid sequence: CASSSGQGSYEQYF.

The sample holds one count of this clone. The V and J genes are TRBV6-2 or TRBV6-3 and TRBJ1-2; D gene ambiguous. Between the trimmed V and J ends, which lost 0 bases and 5 bases, there was a span of 7 bases. CDR3 length equals 13 residues. The germline gives CDR1 MNHEY, CDR2 SVGEGT. CDR3 sequence reads: CASSYSMGYGYTF. The DNA for the CDR3 is TGTGCCAGCAGTTACTCGATGGGGTATGGCTACACCTTC.

CDR3 amino acids: CASSFGLAGALNLVQFF. The CDR3, as DNA: TGTGCCAGCAGCTTTGGACTAGCGGGGGCGCTTAACCTCGTTCAGTTCTTC. This chain links TRBV5-4 with TRBJ2-1; 13 positions match TRBD2. Germline V gene data show CDR1 as SGHNT and CDR2 as YYREEE (reference sequence). The CDR3 consists of 17 residues. Unmatched junction bases numbered 15, after V lost 2 bases and J lost 13 bases.

This clone has only one observation. The gene calls are TRBV16 and TRBJ1-5; D is possibly TRBD1 (6 bases). This CDR3 has 15 residues. Per the germline V gene, CDR1 is KGHSY and CDR2 is FQNENV. V was cut by 0 bases and J by 4 bases, with 10 bases left in between. CDR3 sequence: CASSQSGTGNQPQHF. CDR3 coding DNA: TGTGCCAGCAGCCAATCAGGAACAGGGAATCAGCCCCAGCATTTT.

J is TRBJ2-6 and V is TRBV6-5; D possibly corresponds to TRBD1 (6 bases). V was clipped by 6 bases and J by 2 bases, with 11 bases between them. Germline V lookup: CDR1 MNHEY, CDR2 SVGAGI. CDR3 length: 15 amino acids. The CDR3 DNA sequence: TGTGCCAGCAGCATCAACAGGGCTGGGGCCAACGTCCTGACTTTC. This sequence encodes CASSINRAGANVLTF.

The chain has TRBV10-2 and TRBJ1-4; D is undetermined. CDR1 is WSHSY, CDR2 SAAADI, per germline. The CDR3 is 13 amino acids. Trimming removed 3 bases from V and 7 bases from J, with 9 bases in between. The CDR3 DNA sequence: TGCGCCAGCAGTGACCCTGTTGGTGAAAAACTGTTTTTT. It translates to CASSDPVGEKLFF.

As concerns this clone: One end of the junction is discordant with germline, which a read error may explain. J is TRBJ1-1 and V is TRBV19; D may be TRBD1 (6 bases). CDR1 is LNHDA, CDR2 SQIVND, per germline (reference sequence). The CDR3 covers 15 residues. CDR3 loop: CASSVDDRLNTEAFF. The CDR3 DNA sequence: TGTGCCAGTAGTGTAGATGACAGGCTGAACACTGAAGCTTTCTTT.

The rearrangement links TRBV14 to TRBJ2-1; D is unclear. The CDR3 has 13 amino acids. V was pared by 3 bases and J by 9 bases, with 12 bases between. Germline loops: CDR1 SGHDN, CDR2 FVKESK. The CDR3 protein is CASSQLPSPEQFF. In DNA, the CDR3 is TGTGCCAGCAGCCAGCTTCCCTCTCCTGAGCAGTTCTTC.